These 11 T cell receptor beta chains were all obtained from the same sample, sequenced in a study of Ad26.COV2.S vaccination and SARS-CoV-2 variants. Here immunoSEQ multiplex PCR was the method, and the copy in TCRdb shows in-frame clones only, minus some. Of about 410,000 clones in the sample, 70% to 90% were seen once. Treatment denoted: some 20 received Ad26.COV2.S at low or high dose, single or two shots; five or six received placebo; per-sample allocation not given. Samples analyzed were those drawn on day 63 after the first vaccine or placebo injection. Source: peripheral blood, taken in a trial of Ad26.COV2.S vaccine versus placebo. The receptors stem from a person aged 18-65 years who received the Ad26.COV2.S COVID-19 vaccine or a placebo.

This clone was seen just once. The J gene is TRBJ1-5, the V gene TRBV7-8, with D maybe TRBD1 (6 bases). The V end was cut by 2 bases, the J end by 5 bases, with 19 bases between. In germline, CDR1 is SGHVS, CDR2 FQNEAQ. The CDR3 is 17 amino acids. The CDR3 sequence: CASSLRPDRNRHQPQHF. The CDR3, as DNA: TGTGCCAGCAGCTTAAGGCCGGACAGAAACCGTCATCAGCCCCAGCATTTT.

This clone has a handful of counts. V and J are TRBV6-1 and TRBJ1-6; the match to TRBD1 covers 12 bases. This CDR3 has 17 residues. Losses at the gene ends were 0 bases for V and 5 bases for J; bases not matched to a gene: 2. Germline CDR1 reads MNHNS; CDR2 reads SASEGT. This chain's CDR3 is CASSEAGQGANNSPLHF. CDR3 bases: TGTGCCAGCAGTGAAGCGGGACAGGGGGCGAATAATTCACCCCTCCACTTT.

The chain carries TRBV30 and TRBJ1-4; a weak D match, TRBD1 (5 bases). Trimming removed 3 bases at V and 4 bases at J, with 12 bases between. The CDR3 sequence is 14 residues long. Germline assignment: CDR1 GTSNPN and CDR2 SVGIG (reference sequence). The CDR3 here is CAWSKDNLNEKLFF. In nucleotides, the CDR3 is TGTGCCTGGAGCAAGGACAACCTTAATGAAAAACTGTTTTTT.

This sequence joins TRBV6-5 and TRBJ2-7; 10 bases map to TRBD1. This CDR3 contains 14 residues. Germline CDR1 reads MNHEY; CDR2 reads SVGAGI. Trimming cost V 6 bases and J 6 bases; bases outside gene matches: 8. Here the CDR3 DNA reads TGTGCCAGCAGAAAGGGACAGGGGTTATTCGAGCAGTACTTC. Translation gives CASRKGQGLFEQYF.

The V gene is TRBV25-1, the J gene TRBJ2-3; possibly TRBD2 for D (7 bases). There are 18 residues in the CDR3. V was shortened by 2 bases and J by 2 bases, with 20 bases between the two germline ends. Per germline, CDR1 MGHDK and CDR2 SYGVNS. This CDR3 is CASSEDYWGGPTTDTQYF. As DNA, the CDR3 is TGTGCCAGCAGTGAAGACTATTGGGGGGGGCCCACCACAGATACGCAGTATTTT. The variable domain in full, completed from reference TRBV25-1 and TRBJ2-3, reads EADIYQTPRYLVIGTGKKITLECSQTMGHDKMYWYQQDPGMELHLIHYSYGVNSTEKGDLSSESTVSRIRTEHFPLTLESARPSHTSQYLCASSEDYWGGPTTDTQYFGPGTRLTVL.

The chain recombines TRBV6-5 with TRBJ1-4; 8 nucleotides line up with TRBD1. The germline V gene encodes CDR1 MNHEY and CDR2 SVGAGI. The V segment lost 6 bases and the J segment 7 bases; nucleotides outside the gene matches: 7. This CDR3 region has 14 residues. CDR3 DNA: TGTGCCAGCAGAGGGGACAGGTTGGGTGAAAAACTGTTTTTT. Encoded protein: CASRGDRLGEKLFF.

There are a few counts of this clone. The genes are TRBV4-2 and TRBJ1-1; D is unclear. CDR3 length equals 14 residues. CDR1 and CDR2 (germline): LGHNA, YNFKEQ. V was trimmed by 0 bases and J by 0 bases, leaving 5 bases between them. CDR3 sequence reads: CASSQDGLNTEAFF. The CDR3 DNA is TGTGCCAGCAGCCAAGATGGGCTGAACACTGAAGCTTTCTTT.

This clone appeared a few times. CDR3 nucleotide sequence: TGTGCCAGCAGCGGACGACGTCTCAGCCATGGCTACACCTTC. Amino acids: CASSGRRLSHGYTF. The chain links TRBV7-9 to TRBJ1-2; the D is unclear. CDR1 and CDR2 (germline): SEHNR, FQNEAQ (reference sequence). This CDR3 region has 14 residues. V shed 5 bases and J shed 6 bases, with 16 bases lying between them.

The V gene is TRBV13, the J gene TRBJ2-7; D is unresolved. The germline V gene has CDR1 PRHDT and CDR2 FYEKMQ (reference sequence). The V end lost 2 bases, the J end lost 5 bases, and 10 bases lay between the germline ends. The CDR3 sequence is 13 residues long. The CDR3 sequence is CASSLRTPHEQYF. The CDR3, as DNA: TGTGCCAGCAGCTTACGGACCCCCCACGAGCAGTACTTC. Supplemented by reference TRBV13 and TRBJ2-7, the full variable domain reads AAGVIQSPRHLIKEKRETATLKCYPIPRHDTVYWYQQGPGQDPQFLISFYEKMQSDKGSIPDRFSAQQFSDYHSELNMSSLELGDSALYFCASSLRTPHEQYFGPGTRLTVT.

The V gene is TRBV6-6, the J gene TRBJ2-5; maybe TRBD1 (5 bases). CDR1 is MNHNY, CDR2 SVGAGI, per germline (reference sequence). Trimming pared 6 bases from V and 7 bases from J, leaving 18 bases between. The CDR3 contains 14 residues. DNA of the CDR3: TGTGCCAGCAGCCTACAGGCCCCCCAGGGGACCCAGTACTTC. As protein: CASSLQAPQGTQYF.

This chain connects TRBV12-3 or TRBV12-4 to TRBJ1-1, with D uncertain. There are 10 residues in the CDR3. Trimming took 6 bases from V and 11 from J, leaving 10 bases between them. The CDR3, as DNA: TGTGCCAGCAGGGGGTTGGGGGCTTTCTTT. This sequence encodes CASRGLGAFF.